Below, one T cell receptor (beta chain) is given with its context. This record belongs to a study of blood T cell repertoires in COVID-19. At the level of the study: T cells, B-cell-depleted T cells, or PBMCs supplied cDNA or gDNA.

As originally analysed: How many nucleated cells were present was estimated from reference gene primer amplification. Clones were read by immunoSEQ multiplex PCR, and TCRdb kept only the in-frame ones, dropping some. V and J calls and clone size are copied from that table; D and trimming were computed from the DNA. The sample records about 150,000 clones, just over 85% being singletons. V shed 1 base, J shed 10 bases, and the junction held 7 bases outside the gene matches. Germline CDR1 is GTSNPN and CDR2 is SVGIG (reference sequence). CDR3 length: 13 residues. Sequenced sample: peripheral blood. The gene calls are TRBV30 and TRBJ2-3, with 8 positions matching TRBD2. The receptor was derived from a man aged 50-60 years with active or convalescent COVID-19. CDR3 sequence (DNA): TGTGCCTGGAGTGCTTCGTTAGCGGGGCCGCAGTATTTT. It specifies CAWSASLAGPQYF.